The source of this T cell receptor (beta chain) is a study of shared clonotypes between healthy human individuals. Trimming removed 4 bases at V and 7 bases at J, with 11 bases between. The germline CDR1 and CDR2 sequences are SGHNT and YYREEE (reference sequence). This CDR3 has 13 amino acids. Deep-level assay runs were performed. PCR replicates performed on unsorted PBMC used roughly 300 ng DNA, 29,000 or so T cell genomes. The authors sequenced unsorted PBMC DNA on ten immunoSEQ deep assay plates. Assay used: immunoSEQ multiplex PCR; TCRdb lists only in-frame clones, some missing. The data hold about 520,000 clones, with roughly 80% observed a single time.

The chain has TRBV5-4 and TRBJ2-2; tentatively, D is TRBD1 (6 bases). The TCR was taken from a middle-aged woman in good health. Some clones in this sample may be carry-over from other donors' samples. Sequenced: PBMCs. The CDR3 sequence: CASSIQGFGELFF. The CDR3 region has the DNA TGTGCCAGCAGCATACAGGGCTTCGGGGAGCTGTTTTTT. Supplemented by reference TRBV5-4 and TRBJ2-2, the full variable domain reads ETGVTQSPTHLIKTRGQQVTLRCSSQSGHNTVSWYQQALGQGPQFIFQYYREEENGRGNFPPRFSGLQFPNYSSELNVNALELDDSALYLCASSIQGFGELFFGEGSRLTVL.